The 30 T cell receptor beta chains presented below share a single source sample, sequenced in a study of blood T cell repertoires in COVID-19. The table came from immunoSEQ multiplex PCR; TCRdb's copy has only in-frame clones and leaves some out. In the table there are roughly 55,000 clones, over 80% of which are singletons. The source material was peripheral blood. Receptors were obtained from a woman in her fifties or sixties with acute or convalescent COVID-19.

CDR3 sequence: CASSEQGTQYF. The CDR3, as DNA: TGTGCCAGCAGTGAACAGGGGACCCAGTACTTC. The V and J genes are TRBV28 and TRBJ2-5; a possible D gene is TRBD1 (6 bases). From germline, CDR1 is MDHEN and CDR2 SYDVKM. The CDR3 consists of 11 residues. The V and J ends lost 5 bases and 7 bases respectively, with 8 bases between them.

The J gene is TRBJ1-3, the V gene TRBV29-1, with 7 bases matching TRBD1. Germline-derived CDR1 and CDR2 are SQVTM and ANQGSEA. The CDR3 totals 14 residues. V lost 4 bases and J lost 2; bases outside the gene matches: 5. The CDR3 here is CSVGQGEPGNTIYF. The CDR3 nucleotides read TGCAGCGTTGGACAGGGAGAACCTGGAAACACCATATATTTT.

CDR3 loop: CASNTGGETQYF. In DNA, the CDR3 is TGTGCCAGCAACACGGGGGGGGAGACCCAGTACTTC. This chain joins TRBV28 and TRBJ2-5, with 8 bases that match TRBD2. There are 12 residues in the CDR3. The germline CDR1 and CDR2 sequences are MDHEN and SYDVKM. Germline trimming cut 7 bases from V and 5 bases from J; bases unmatched to any gene: 3.

This chain's CDR3 is CASSDAARQEDQPQHF. The CDR3 DNA reads TGTGCCAGCAGTGACGCAGCTAGGCAGGAGGATCAGCCCCAGCATTTT. This chain links TRBV7-6 with TRBJ1-5; no clear D. V was trimmed by 6 bases and J by 5 bases, leaving 20 bases between them. Per germline, CDR1 SGHVS and CDR2 FNYEAQ. The CDR3 extends over 16 amino acids.

As regards this clone: One end of the junction varies from germline; a read error may be responsible. The gene calls are TRBV9 and TRBJ1-2; 11 bases are shared with TRBD1. The CDR3 contains 18 residues. Germline V gene data show CDR1 as SGDLS and CDR2 as YYNGEE. The CDR3 DNA reads TGTGCCAGCAGCGGGACCGGGACAGGGGGGACGTTACCTTCTATGGCGGACTTC. This gives the protein CASSGTGTGGTLPSMADF.

In its sample, this clone was seen once. The J gene is TRBJ2-3, the V gene TRBV19; D possibly corresponds to TRBD2 (7 bases). This CDR3 is 15 amino acids long. Germline V lookup: CDR1 LNHDA, CDR2 SQIVND (reference sequence). V lost 4 bases to trimming and J lost 0 bases, with 11 bases between them. The CDR3 spells CASSSRGASTDTQYF. CDR3 DNA sequence: TGTGCCAGTAGTAGCCGGGGGGCTAGCACAGATACGCAGTATTTT.

The sample holds one count of this clone. The chain uses TRBV18 and TRBJ1-5; possibly TRBD1 for D (5 bases). This CDR3 spans 17 amino acids. V dropped 3 bases and J dropped 2 bases, with 17 bases sitting between them. Germline CDR1 KGHSH, CDR2 LQKENI. CDR3 coding DNA: TGTGCCAGCTCACCTGGGCCTACAGGAGTACGCAATCAGCCCCAGCATTTT. The encoded protein is CASSPGPTGVRNQPQHF.

This clone was counted once. The chain recombines TRBV6-2 or TRBV6-3 with TRBJ1-1, with 8 nucleotides matching TRBD1. Germline CDR1 is MNHEY and CDR2 is SVGEGT. The CDR3 sequence is 12 residues long. Trimming cost V 2 bases and J 11 bases; bases outside gene matches: 4. The DNA for the CDR3 is TGTGCCAGCAGTTACGGACAGGGATTCGCTTTCTTT. Protein: CASSYGQGFAFF.

The V gene is TRBV29-1, the J gene TRBJ1-2, with D maybe TRBD1 (5 bases). V was shortened by 4 bases and J by 8 bases, with 14 bases between the two germline ends. Germline CDR1 and CDR2: SQVTM and ANQGSEA. CDR3 length: 12 residues. The CDR3 here is CSVVSGVRGYTF. The CDR3 nucleotides read TGCAGCGTTGTTTCGGGGGTAAGGGGCTACACCTTC.

The chain is built from TRBV6-5 and TRBJ2-5; a weak D match, TRBD2 (5 bases). V lost 5 bases, J lost 4 bases, and 17 bases lay in between. The germline V gene encodes CDR1 MNHEY and CDR2 SVGAGI. This CDR3 is built from 15 residues. The CDR3 DNA sequence: TGTGCCAGCAGTCCTAGCATTCCCCTCCGAGAGACCCAGTACTTC. It translates to CASSPSIPLRETQYF.

CDR3 nucleotide sequence: TGTGCCAGCAGCCAACTAGGGAGTGTGACCCAGTACTTC. Protein: CASSQLGSVTQYF. The V and J genes are TRBV3-1 (or the pseudogene TRBV3-2) and TRBJ2-5, with D perhaps matching TRBD2 (5 bases). The CDR3 loop spans 13 amino acids. Germline V gives CDR1 LGHDT, CDR2 YNNKEL (reference sequence). The V gene lost 2 bases and the J gene lost 7 bases, with 11 bases spanning the gap.

The V and J genes are TRBV27 and TRBJ2-5, with no clear D. The germline V gene has CDR1 MNHEY and CDR2 SMNVEV (reference sequence). This CDR3 spans 11 amino acids. V was cut by 8 bases and J by 5 bases, with 9 bases left in between. The chain's CDR3 is CASRLGETQYF. CDR3 nucleotide sequence: TGTGCCAGCCGCCTCGGTGAGACCCAGTACTTC.

The gene calls are TRBV28 and TRBJ1-2; D possibly corresponds to TRBD1 (6 bases). V lost 5 bases to trimming and J lost 4 bases, with 14 bases between them. The CDR3 loop spans 14 amino acids. CDR1 and CDR2 (germline): MDHEN, SYDVKM. The CDR3 loop reads CASSAQGTGYGYTF. The CDR3 DNA is TGTGCCAGCAGTGCACAGGGTACGGGCTATGGCTACACCTTC.

The V call is TRBV7-9, the J call TRBJ1-1; D might be TRBD1 (6 bases). CDR3 length: 13 amino acids. Trimming pared 5 bases from V and 3 bases from J, leaving 10 bases between. Looked up from germline, CDR1 is SEHNR and CDR2 is FQNEAQ (reference sequence). The CDR3 nucleotides read TGTGCCAGCAGCCCCAAGGGGGACACTGAAGCTTTCTTT. Protein sequence: CASSPKGDTEAFF.

The genes are TRBV7-8 and TRBJ1-2, with 10 positions matching TRBD1. Germline V gives CDR1 SGHVS, CDR2 FQNEAQ. V shed 3 bases, J shed 7 bases, and the junction held 17 bases outside the gene matches. CDR3 length: 18 amino acids. The CDR3 coding sequence is TGTGCCAGCAGCTTTACCCCGAGCCAAAGACAGGGGGCCCGTGGCTACACCTTC. Its translation is CASSFTPSQRQGARGYTF.

The V gene is TRBV7-2, the J gene TRBJ2-3; tentatively, D is TRBD1 (5 bases). V dropped 5 bases and J dropped 0 bases, with 15 bases sitting between them. The length of the CDR3 is 16 residues. Germline CDR1 and CDR2: SGHTA and FQGNSA. The CDR3 protein is CASSTGPVASTDTQYF. As DNA, the CDR3 is TGTGCCAGCAGCACAGGCCCAGTTGCGAGCACAGATACGCAGTATTTT.

The V call is TRBV30, the J call TRBJ1-3, with a weak D call TRBD1 (6 bases). V was trimmed by 2 bases and J by 7 bases, leaving 15 bases between them. The CDR3 length is 14 residues. Germline V lookup: CDR1 GTSNPN, CDR2 SVGIG (reference sequence). The CDR3 nucleotides read TGTGCCTGGAGTCGGACACGGGACATCAACACCATATATTTT. Translating it yields CAWSRTRDINTIYF.

The chain couples TRBV5-6 to TRBJ1-3, with D possibly matching TRBD1 (5 bases). This CDR3 contains 13 residues. The V end lost 2 bases, the J end lost 4 bases, and 7 bases lay between the germline ends. Germline values: CDR1 SGHDT, CDR2 YYEEEE. CDR3 sequence: CASSLKGGNTIYF. The CDR3 DNA is TGTGCCAGCAGCTTAAAGGGGGGAAACACCATATATTTT.

The rearrangement links TRBV5-8 to TRBJ2-5; D gene uncertain. This CDR3 is 17 amino acids long. V was shortened by 2 bases and J by 5 bases, with 22 bases between the two germline ends. The V gene's germline CDR1 is SGHTS and CDR2 YDEGEE. The CDR3 DNA is TGTGCCAGCAGCTTTCCGCTCCCGAAGACTTTCGGGGAGACCCAGTACTTC. As protein: CASSFPLPKTFGETQYF. Complete variable domain (other parts from reference TRBV5-8 and TRBJ2-5): EAGVTQSPTHLIKTRGQQATLRCSPISGHTSVYWYQQALGLGLQFLLWYDEGEERNRGNFPPRFSGRQFPNYSSELNVNALELEDSALYLCASSFPLPKTFGETQYFGPGTRLLVL.

The genes are TRBV3-1 (or the pseudogene TRBV3-2) and TRBJ1-1; 9 bases are shared with TRBD1. Trimming at V came to 4 bases and at J to 6 bases, leaving 12 bases not matched to a gene. Germline loops: CDR1 LGHDT, CDR2 YNNKEL (reference sequence). The CDR3 runs 16 residues. CDR3 protein: CASSLRPGTGSAEAFF. The CDR3 coding sequence is TGTGCCAGCAGCCTACGTCCCGGGACAGGGAGCGCTGAAGCTTTCTTT.

This chain links TRBV6-1 with TRBJ1-4; a possible D gene is TRBD1 (6 bases). V dropped 1 base and J dropped 7 bases, with 19 bases sitting between them. CDR1 is MNHNS and CDR2 is SASEGT in the germline V gene. CDR3 length equals 17 residues. CDR3 nucleotide sequence: TGTGCCAGCAGTGAAGGTATACAGGGCCAGAGGGGTGAAAAACTGTTTTTT. It is translated as CASSEGIQGQRGEKLFF.

CDR3 in DNA: TGCGCCAGCCACAGGGGGAGCCAAGAGACCCAGTACTTC. It translates to CASHRGSQETQYF. The chain recombines TRBV5-1 with TRBJ2-5, with TRBD1 matching 8 bases. The CDR3 runs 13 residues. Looked up from germline, CDR1 is SGHRS and CDR2 is YFSETQ. The trim removed 7 bases at V and 1 base at J, leaving 3 bases unmatched. Full variable domain (remainder filled in from reference TRBV5-1 and TRBJ2-5): KAGVTQTPRYLIKTRGQQVTLSCSPISGHRSVSWYQQTPGQGLQFLFEYFSETQRNKGNFPGRFSGRQFSNSRSEMNVSTLELGDSALYLCASHRGSQETQYFGPGTRLLVL.

The chain joins TRBV6-6 to TRBJ2-2; 7 bases are a match to TRBD1. V shed 6 bases and J 3 bases; nucleotides not matched to a gene: 7. The CDR3 is 15 residues long. From germline, CDR1 is MNHNY and CDR2 SVGAGI (reference sequence). The DNA for the CDR3 is TGTGCCAGCAGCCACGACAGGGCAGACACCGGGGAGCTGTTTTTT. The encoded protein is CASSHDRADTGELFF.

The rearrangement uses TRBV4-2 and TRBJ2-1; D is uncertain. CDR3 length equals 15 residues. Trimming shortened V by 3 bases and J by 8 bases, and 17 bases separated the two germline ends. In germline, CDR1 is LGHNA, CDR2 YNFKEQ. The CDR3 sequence: CASSQAENLRHEQFF. The CDR3 DNA reads as TGTGCCAGCAGCCAGGCCGAAAACCTCCGCCATGAGCAGTTCTTC.

The rearrangement links TRBV5-1 to TRBJ2-7; the D gene is possibly TRBD1 (6 bases). Trimming removed 5 bases at V and 2 bases at J, with 14 bases between. Germline V gene lookup returns CDR1 SGHRS and CDR2 YFSETQ. CDR3 length: 14 residues. CDR3 in DNA: TGCGCCAGCAGGCCCGGGACACGAACCTACGAGCAGTACTTC. Translating gives CASRPGTRTYEQYF.

The chain joins TRBV28 to TRBJ2-5; D is uncertain. CDR1 is MDHEN, CDR2 SYDVKM, per germline. CDR3 length: 14 amino acids. Trimming pared 4 bases from V and 4 bases from J, leaving 13 bases between. The CDR3 nucleotides are TGTGCCAGCAGTTCGCCCTCAGGTACAGAGACCCAGTACTTC. Translating it yields CASSSPSGTETQYF.

The V and J genes are TRBV19 and TRBJ1-2, with D unresolved. CDR1 is LNHDA, CDR2 SQIVND, per germline (reference sequence). The CDR3 spans 16 residues. V lost 5 bases and J lost 0, with 16 bases in between. This chain's CDR3 is CASSAPRTGANYGYTF. DNA for the CDR3: TGTGCCAGTAGTGCTCCTAGGACTGGAGCTAACTATGGCTACACCTTC.

The chain carries TRBV7-3 and TRBJ2-3, with D maybe TRBD2 (6 bases). Between the trimmed V and J ends, which lost 6 bases and 0 bases, there was a span of 7 bases. The CDR3 is 13 amino acids. From germline, CDR1 is SGHTA and CDR2 FQGTGA. The CDR3 here is CASSRGSTDTQYF. The CDR3 region has the DNA TGTGCCAGCAGTCGGGGGAGCACAGATACGCAGTATTTT.

The V and J genes are TRBV19 and TRBJ2-2, with 8 nucleotides matching TRBD1. Looked up from germline, CDR1 is LNHDA and CDR2 is SQIVND (reference sequence). This CDR3 is built from 14 residues. After removal of 6 bases from V and 5 bases from J, the junction contained 5 bases not matched to a gene. CDR3 protein: CASRTGERTGELFF. DNA of the CDR3: TGTGCCAGTAGGACAGGGGAGCGGACCGGGGAGCTGTTTTTT.

The CDR3 DNA is TGTGCCAGCAGTGAGGGAGGGTCTGTTGATGAAAAACTGTTTTTT. It specifies CASSEGGSVDEKLFF. V gene TRBV25-1 combines with J gene TRBJ1-4; D call uncertain. Germline CDR1 and CDR2: MGHDK and SYGVNS. The length of the CDR3 is 15 residues. V lost 3 bases, J lost 6 bases, and 14 bases lay in between.